Following are 30 T cell receptor beta chains from one sample sequenced in a study of cytomegalovirus exposure and HLA in healthy donors. The study ran its PCR with 60 Vbeta and 13 Jbeta primers. Some clones are missing from TCRdb's copy, which holds only in-frame ones; the method was immunoSEQ multiplex PCR. The data contain about 130,000 clones, 60% to 80% of them seen just once; the ten biggest clones take up 2% to 2.5%. Material for sequencing was PBMCs. Receptors were obtained from a man aged 25-40 years in good health and CMV-seronegative.

The chain combines TRBV7-8 with TRBJ2-5, with TRBD2 matching over 7 bases. The CDR3 spans 14 residues. CDR1 and CDR2 from the germline V gene are SGHVS and FQNEAQ. V gave up 2 bases and J gave up 5 bases; unmatched junction bases: 5. CDR3 sequence: CASSLTGGWETQYF. The DNA for the CDR3 is TGTGCCAGCAGCTTAACGGGAGGCTGGGAGACCCAGTACTTC.

J is TRBJ2-1 and V is TRBV9, with 8 bases aligning to TRBD2. CDR1 is SGDLS, CDR2 YYNGEE, per germline. J was trimmed by 4 bases and V by 2 bases; bases with no gene match: 8. This CDR3 contains 16 residues. CDR3 in DNA: TGTGCCAGCAGCGTCGCAGCGGGAGTGGGGTACAATGAGCAGTTCTTC. It yields the protein CASSVAAGVGYNEQFF.

The chain combines TRBV30 with TRBJ2-1, with D possibly TRBD2 on 5 matching bases. The germline V gene has CDR1 GTSNPN and CDR2 SVGIG (reference sequence). Between the trimmed V and J ends, which lost 1 base and 9 bases, there was a span of 16 bases. The CDR3 contains 14 residues. The CDR3 spells CAWSGGSPTGEQFF. CDR3 DNA sequence: TGTGCCTGGAGTGGAGGGAGCCCCACCGGTGAGCAGTTCTTC. The full variable domain, with the rest looked up from reference TRBV30 and TRBJ2-1, is SQTIHQWPATLVQPVGSPLSLECTVEGTSNPNLYWYRQAAGRGLQLLFYSVGIGQISSEVPQNLSASRPQDRQFILSSKKLLLSDSGFYLCAWSGGSPTGEQFFGPGTRLTVL.

The chain recombines TRBV27 with TRBJ1-5, with 7 bases aligning to TRBD1. CDR1 MNHEY and CDR2 SMNVEV come from the germline V gene (reference sequence). The CDR3 runs to 14 residues. The trim removed 5 bases at V and 4 bases at J, leaving 5 bases unmatched. The DNA for the CDR3 is TGTGCCAGCAGTGTACAGGGGACGAATCAGCCCCAGCATTTT. It encodes CASSVQGTNQPQHF.

The J gene is TRBJ2-6, the V gene TRBV4-2, with 7 bases that match TRBD2. The CDR3 spans 16 residues. The V and J ends lost 1 base and 4 bases, in that order; junction bases with no gene match: 4. Looked up from germline, CDR1 is LGHNA and CDR2 is YNFKEQ. This chain's CDR3 is CASSQGEGRGANVLTF. The DNA of the CDR3 is TGTGCCAGCAGCCAAGGGGAGGGGCGCGGGGCCAACGTCCTGACTTTC.

The rearrangement uses TRBV5-1 and TRBJ2-1, with 8 bases that match TRBD2. The junction had 5 bases not matched to a gene; V was cut back by 4 bases and J by 5 bases. The CDR3 contains 14 residues. Germline CDR1 SGHRS, CDR2 YFSETQ. This CDR3 is CASSPREGHNEQFF. CDR3 DNA: TGCGCCAGCAGCCCTCGGGAGGGCCACAATGAGCAGTTCTTC.

The chain recombines TRBV2 with TRBJ2-7; 9 bases map to TRBD2. Germline-derived CDR1 and CDR2 are SNHLY and FYNNEI. Trimming at V came to 2 bases and at J to 2 bases, leaving 1 base not matched to a gene. CDR3 length equals 14 residues. CDR3 sequence reads: CASSESGGPYEQYF. DNA for the CDR3: TGTGCCAGCAGTGAAAGCGGGGGGCCCTACGAGCAGTACTTC.

Details on this clone: The sample contains more than one DNA sequence encoding this CDR3. J is TRBJ2-1 and V is TRBV27, with 8 bases fitting TRBD2. The V segment lost 9 bases and the J segment 7 bases; nucleotides outside the gene matches: 5. This CDR3 has 12 amino acids. In germline, CDR1 is MNHEY, CDR2 SMNVEV (reference sequence). Here the CDR3 DNA reads TGTGCCAGTAGAACGGGGGGGAATGAGCAGTTCTTC. It translates to CASRTGGNEQFF.

The CDR3 DNA follows: TGTGCCAGCTCACCGTCGACTAGCGGATACACAGATACGCAGTATTTT. This codes for CASSPSTSGYTDTQYF. V usage is TRBV18 and J usage is TRBJ2-3; 9 nucleotides line up with TRBD2. CDR1 and CDR2 (germline): KGHSH, LQKENI. The CDR3 spans 16 residues. V trimming: 3 bases; J trimming: 2 bases; junction bases outside the gene matches: 6.

The genes are TRBV2 and TRBJ2-7; 7 bases align to TRBD1. Germline V gives CDR1 SNHLY, CDR2 FYNNEI. The junction had 2 bases not matched to a gene; V was cut back by 6 bases and J by 0 bases. CDR3 length: 13 residues. The DNA for the CDR3 is TGTGCCAGCAGAGGGACAGACTCCTACGAGCAGTACTTC. Protein product: CASRGTDSYEQYF.

The CDR3 loop is CASSVARGLAGGNEQFF. CDR3 DNA: TGTGCCAGCAGCGTAGCCAGGGGACTAGCGGGAGGAAATGAGCAGTTCTTC. This sequence joins TRBV9 and TRBJ2-1; TRBD2 matches 15 bases. Germline V lookup: CDR1 SGDLS, CDR2 YYNGEE. This CDR3 comprises 17 residues. V lost 0 bases and J lost 7; bases outside the gene matches: 5.

The chain couples TRBV6-5 to TRBJ2-7, with D possibly TRBD2 on 5 matching bases. The V gene lost 7 bases and the J gene lost 2 bases, with 9 bases spanning the gap. Germline-derived CDR1 and CDR2 are MNHEY and SVGAGI. CDR3 length: 12 amino acids. The CDR3 nucleotides read TGTGCCAGCAAGGGAGAGGCCTACGAGCAGTACTTC. Amino acids: CASKGEAYEQYF.

The chain links TRBV9 to TRBJ2-1; 9 bases match TRBD2. The V gene's germline CDR1 is SGDLS and CDR2 YYNGEE. Germline trimming cut 4 bases from V and 0 bases from J; bases unmatched to any gene: 5. CDR3 length: 16 amino acids. CDR3 in amino acids: CASSNSGSSSYNEQFF. Written as DNA, the CDR3 is TGTGCCAGCAGCAATAGCGGGAGTAGCTCCTACAATGAGCAGTTCTTC. The full variable domain, completed using reference TRBV9 and TRBJ2-1, is DSGVTQTPKHLITATGQRVTLRCSPRSGDLSVYWYQQSLDQGLQFLIQYYNGEERAKGNILERFSAQQFPDLHSELNLSSLELGDSALYFCASSNSGSSSYNEQFFGPGTRLTVL.

The chain combines TRBV29-1 with TRBJ2-5; a weak D match, TRBD1 (5 bases). Germline loops: CDR1 SQVTM, CDR2 ANQGSEA. This CDR3 region has 14 residues. The V and J ends lost 5 bases and 2 bases respectively, with 15 bases between them. The DNA for the CDR3 is TGCAGCGTTTCAGGTTCAGGGCTGCAAGAGACCCAGTACTTC. This translates into CSVSGSGLQETQYF.

The genes are TRBV28 and TRBJ2-6, with unresolved D. The length of the CDR3 is 15 residues. CDR1 and CDR2 from the germline V gene are MDHEN and SYDVKM. V lost 6 bases and J 1 base, leaving 10 bases between the germline ends. CDR3 in DNA: TGTGCCAGCAGCCTAGTCCGGTCTGGGGCCAACGTCCTGACTTTC. Its protein is CASSLVRSGANVLTF.

There are a few counts of this clone. J is TRBJ2-1 and V is TRBV11-3; 10 nucleotides match TRBD2. V lost 0 bases and J lost 4; bases outside the gene matches: 9. The CDR3 has 18 residues. The V gene's germline CDR1 is SGHNT and CDR2 YENEEA. This CDR3 reads CASSLDQGGSGRYNEQFF. The CDR3 DNA sequence: TGTGCCAGCAGCTTAGATCAGGGTGGTAGCGGGAGGTACAATGAGCAGTTCTTC. Together with reference TRBV11-3 and TRBJ2-1, the CDR3 gives the full variable domain: EAGVVQSPRYKIIEKKQPVAFWCNPISGHNTLYWYLQNLGQGPELLIRYENEEAVDDSQLPKDRFSAERLKGVDSTLKIQPAELGDSAVYLCASSLDQGGSGRYNEQFFGPGTRLTVL.

This chain links TRBV4-2 with TRBJ2-7, with TRBD2 matching 11 bases. This CDR3 is 19 amino acids long. Per the germline V gene, CDR1 is LGHNA and CDR2 is YNFKEQ. With V trimmed by 1 base and J by 1 base, 12 bases remained unmatched. Here the CDR3 reads CASSQGGPGLAAWSYEQYF. The CDR3 coding sequence is TGTGCCAGCAGCCAAGGAGGTCCGGGACTAGCGGCCTGGTCCTACGAGCAGTACTTC.

The table lists this clone with a count of one. V gene TRBV4-1 combines with J gene TRBJ2-3; 8 bases map to TRBD2. The CDR3 extends over 17 amino acids. After removal of 5 bases from V and 0 bases from J, the junction contained 10 bases not matched to a gene. The germline V gene encodes CDR1 MGHRA and CDR2 YSYEKL. The CDR3 loop is CASSGKWTSRSTDTQYF. The CDR3 coding sequence is TGCGCCAGCAGCGGTAAATGGACTAGCAGAAGCACAGATACGCAGTATTTT.

The rearrangement links TRBV11-2 to TRBJ2-7; TRBD2 matches 7 bases. Per the germline V gene, CDR1 is SGHAT and CDR2 is FQNNGV. J gave up 4 bases and V 1 base, and 4 bases lay outside the gene matches. CDR3 length: 14 amino acids. DNA for the CDR3: TGTGCCAGCAGCTTAGGGGCGGGAGATTACGAGCAGTACTTC. Translated, it gives CASSLGAGDYEQYF.

The chain recombines TRBV11-2 with TRBJ2-5; tentatively, D is TRBD1 (7 bases). V was pared by 2 bases and J by 0 bases, with 13 bases between. The CDR3 extends over 16 amino acids. The germline V gene has CDR1 SGHAT and CDR2 FQNNGV. Written as DNA, the CDR3 is TGTGCCAGCAGCTTACCGGGCGGGACAGACCAAGAGACCCAGTACTTC. It is translated as CASSLPGGTDQETQYF.

The chain links TRBV7-6 to TRBJ2-1; TRBD2 agrees at 13 bases. Trimming took 4 bases from V and 7 from J; bases not matched to a gene: 7. The CDR3 has 16 amino acids. Germline V CDR1 and CDR2: SGHVS, FNYEAQ. CDR3 region: CASSSLGLAGVNEQFF. CDR3 bases: TGTGCCAGCAGCTCCCTAGGACTAGCGGGGGTGAATGAGCAGTTCTTC.

The chain is built from TRBV6-6 and TRBJ1-1; TRBD1 agrees at 9 bases. There are 16 residues in the CDR3. The ends lost 6 bases at V and 0 bases at J; junction bases unmatched: 8. Germline V gene sequence: CDR1 MNHNY, CDR2 SVGAGI (reference sequence). The CDR3 DNA follows: TGTGCCAGCAGAGATTCGGGACAGGGAATGAACACTGAAGCTTTCTTT. This encodes CASRDSGQGMNTEAFF.

The V and J genes are TRBV6-6 and TRBJ2-7; the D gene is possibly TRBD1 (6 bases). In germline, CDR1 is MNHNY, CDR2 SVGAGI (reference sequence). Trimming shortened V by 2 bases and J by 2 bases, and 10 bases separated the two germline ends. The CDR3 consists of 14 residues. CDR3 amino acids: CASSYGGPAYEQYF. The DNA of the CDR3 is TGTGCCAGCAGTTACGGGGGCCCCGCCTACGAGCAGTACTTC.

The rearrangement joins TRBV2 to TRBJ2-1; D remains unclear. The CDR3 spans 14 residues. CDR1 is SNHLY and CDR2 is FYNNEI in the germline V gene. Trimming shortened V by 7 bases and J by 0 bases, and 10 bases separated the two germline ends. CDR3: CASMKRNSYNEQFF. The CDR3 nucleotides read TGTGCCAGCATGAAGCGTAACTCCTACAATGAGCAGTTCTTC.

The chain has TRBV16 and TRBJ1-2, with D unclear. The CDR3 has 15 amino acids. Germline V gene lookup returns CDR1 KGHSY and CDR2 FQNENV. The ends were cut back, 4 bases at V and 2 bases at J, with 14 bases in the middle. The CDR3 region is CASSRLREGNYGYTF. The CDR3, as DNA: TGTGCCAGCAGCCGCCTCCGGGAGGGAAACTATGGCTACACCTTC.

This clone was recorded only once. The V and J genes are TRBV15 and TRBJ2-7, with 14 bases that match TRBD2. The germline V gene has CDR1 LNHNV and CDR2 YYDKDF (reference sequence). This CDR3 region has 17 residues. The V and J ends lost 5 bases and 0 bases, in that order; junction bases with no gene match: 6. The CDR3 region is CATSSPGLAGDSYEQYF. As DNA, the CDR3 is TGTGCCACCAGCTCCCCGGGACTAGCGGGGGACTCCTACGAGCAGTACTTC.

The rearrangement joins TRBV7-8 to TRBJ1-2, with 7 positions matching TRBD1. Germline CDR1 SGHVS, CDR2 FQNEAQ. The CDR3 consists of 13 residues. V gave up 1 base and J gave up 13 bases; unmatched junction bases: 9. The CDR3 sequence: CASSLVGTAPVTF. The CDR3 DNA reads TGTGCCAGCAGCTTAGTGGGGACAGCTCCTGTCACCTTC.

This rearrangement joins TRBV7-2 to TRBJ1-2; D not resolved. The germline V and J ends were trimmed by 0 bases and 8 bases, with 7 bases remaining between them. Germline loops: CDR1 SGHTA, CDR2 FQGNSA. This CDR3 spans 12 amino acids. CDR3 loop: CASSLAFRGYTF. CDR3 DNA: TGTGCCAGCAGCTTAGCGTTCAGGGGCTACACCTTC. Combining the CDR3 with reference TRBV7-2 and TRBJ1-2 gives the whole variable domain GAGVSQSPSNKVTEKGKDVELRCDPISGHTALYWYRQSLGQGLEFLIYFQGNSAPDKSGLPSDRFSAERTGGSVSTLTIQRTQQEDSAVYLCASSLAFRGYTFGSGTRLTVV.

The J gene is TRBJ2-1, the V gene TRBV6-1; 8 bases agree with TRBD2. The length of the CDR3 is 16 residues. Germline V gene sequence: CDR1 MNHNS, CDR2 SASEGT. J was trimmed by 4 bases and V by 4 bases; bases with no gene match: 9. The CDR3 spells CASSGRREGVYNEQFF. CDR3 sequence (DNA): TGTGCCAGCAGTGGTCGCCGGGAGGGCGTGTACAATGAGCAGTTCTTC.

The chain carries TRBV2 and TRBJ2-3, with TRBD2 matching over 7 bases. Germline lookup yields CDR1 SNHLY and CDR2 FYNNEI. V shed 6 bases and J 4 bases; nucleotides not matched to a gene: 7. This CDR3 comprises 14 residues. CDR3 in amino acids: CASRETSNSDTQYF. DNA for the CDR3: TGTGCCAGCAGGGAGACTAGCAACTCAGATACGCAGTATTTT. Using reference TRBV2 and TRBJ2-3 for the parts outside the CDR3, the full variable domain is EPEVTQTPSHQVTQMGQEVILRCVPISNHLYFYWYRQILGQKVEFLVSFYNNEISEKSEIFDDQFSVERPDGSNFTLKIRSTKLEDSAMYFCASRETSNSDTQYFGPGTRLTVL.